Reported below is one T cell receptor beta chain. This sample stems from a study of blood T cell repertoires in COVID-19. The CDR3 is 13 residues long. V was clipped by 0 bases and J by 6 bases, with 8 bases between them. CDR1 and CDR2 from the germline V gene are SGHNT and YENEEA. Libraries were prepared by immunoSEQ multiplex PCR; TCRdb keeps only in-frame clonotypes and omits some of them. The repertoire has about 140,000 clones, around three quarters of them found once; the top ten carry 3% to 4.5%. The origin of this receptor is a man in his 60s with acute or convalescent COVID-19. Input material: peripheral blood. The chain recombines TRBV11-3 with TRBJ1-1, with D maybe TRBD1 (6 bases). The CDR3 sequence is CASSLEQGSEAFF. DNA of the CDR3: TGTGCCAGCAGCTTAGAACAGGGCTCTGAAGCTTTCTTT.